This passage covers 28 T cell receptor beta chains from one sample sequenced in a study of beta chain features in type 1 diabetes. Isolated RNA was reverse transcribed in full, so expressed TCRB transcripts were sequenced. Clones were read by immunoSEQ multiplex PCR, and TCRdb kept only the in-frame ones, dropping some. The sample records roughly 170,000 clones, about 13% being singletons. The sample taken for sequencing was central memory CD4+ T cells from blood. The source of these receptors is a woman aged 18-29 years in good health.

This clone has just a few counts. This chain joins TRBV28 and TRBJ1-5; 8 bases align to TRBD1. Per germline, CDR1 MDHEN and CDR2 SYDVKM. J lost 5 bases, V lost 3 bases, and 6 bases had no gene match. There are 15 residues in the CDR3. As DNA, the CDR3 is TGTGCCAGCAGTTTTCAGGGGGCGAGGGATCAGCCCCAGCATTTT. Translated, it gives CASSFQGARDQPQHF.

V and J are TRBV19 and TRBJ1-5; D might be TRBD1 (5 bases). The CDR3 sequence is 14 residues long. In germline, CDR1 is LNHDA, CDR2 SQIVND (reference sequence). The V end was cut by 3 bases, the J end by 4 bases, with 10 bases between. In DNA form, the CDR3 reads TGTGCCAGTAGTATCGTACCAGGGAATCAGCCCCAGCATTTT. Translating gives CASSIVPGNQPQHF.

This clone was picked up a small number of times. This chain connects TRBV30 to TRBJ2-3; 7 bases are shared with TRBD2. The CDR3 has 14 residues. The germline V gene has CDR1 GTSNPN and CDR2 SVGIG (reference sequence). Germline trimming cut 2 bases from V and 5 bases from J; bases unmatched to any gene: 7. This chain's CDR3 is CAWSRGGSRDTQYF. The DNA for the CDR3 is TGTGCCTGGAGTCGTGGCGGGAGTAGAGATACGCAGTATTTT.

Only a few counts were recorded for this clone. V gene TRBV5-1 combines with J gene TRBJ2-6; a possible D gene is TRBD1 (5 bases). The CDR3 extends over 15 amino acids. Germline values: CDR1 SGHRS, CDR2 YFSETQ. With 4 bases removed from V and 0 bases from J, the gap between germline ends came to 8 bases. As DNA, the CDR3 is TGCGCCAGCAGCGCACAGGCCTCTGGGGCCAACGTCCTGACTTTC. This sequence encodes CASSAQASGANVLTF.

With respect to this clone: Mismatch with germline at one junction end may stem from a read error. The chain has TRBV7-7 and TRBJ2-1; D possibly corresponds to TRBD1 (5 bases). The CDR3 is made up of 14 amino acids. Germline V gives CDR1 SSHAT, CDR2 FNYEAQ (reference sequence). The chain's CDR3 is CASSPSGAINEQFF. The CDR3 nucleotides are TGTGCTAGCAGCCCCTCTGGGGCCATCAATGAGCAGTTCTTC. Full variable domain (missing parts from reference TRBV7-7 and TRBJ2-1): GAGVSQSPRYKVTKRGQDVTLRCDPISSHATLYWYQQALGQGPEFLTYFNYEAQPDKSGLPSDRFSAERPEGSISTLTIQRTEQRDSAMYRCASSPSGAINEQFFGPGTRLTVL.

This clone was picked up a small number of times. Other DNA sequences in the same sample also yield this CDR3. V gene TRBV13 combines with J gene TRBJ1-4; 7 bases are shared with TRBD1. This CDR3 contains 16 residues. V was clipped by 2 bases and J by 4 bases; unmatched bases: 7. Germline V lookup: CDR1 PRHDT, CDR2 FYEKMQ (reference sequence). CDR3 residues: CASSLTPDRLNEKLFF. The CDR3 DNA reads as TGTGCCAGCAGCTTAACCCCGGACAGGCTTAATGAAAAACTGTTTTTT.

The V call is TRBV28, the J call TRBJ1-5; weak D call: TRBD1 (6 bases). Deletions cut 2 bases from V and 4 bases from J, with 12 bases between. Germline V lookup: CDR1 MDHEN, CDR2 SYDVKM. The CDR3 is 15 amino acids. CDR3 in amino acids: CASSLSGQQNQPQHF. Written as DNA, the CDR3 is TGTGCCAGCAGTTTAAGTGGACAGCAAAATCAGCCCCAGCATTTT. Filled out from reference TRBV28 and TRBJ1-5, the complete variable domain reads DVKVTQSSRYLVKRTGEKVFLECVQDMDHENMFWYRQDPGLGLRLIYFSYDVKMKEKGDIPEGYSVSREKKERFSLILESASTNQTSMYLCASSLSGQQNQPQHFGDGTRLSIL.

V is TRBV11-2 and J is TRBJ1-2; D is unclear. CDR3 size: 13 residues. The V and J ends lost 5 bases and 6 bases respectively, with 13 bases between them. The germline gives CDR1 SGHAT, CDR2 FQNNGV. DNA of the CDR3: TGTGCCAGCAGCGCTGGCGGGGTGGATGGCTACACCTTC. It is translated as CASSAGGVDGYTF.

The gene calls are TRBV6-5 and TRBJ2-7; 9 bases fit TRBD1. The CDR3 length is 15 residues. Germline assignment: CDR1 MNHEY and CDR2 SVGAGI. V dropped 6 bases and J dropped 0; count of bases not matched to a gene: 6. CDR3 DNA: TGTGCCAGCAGGGGACAGGGAACCGCCTCCTACGAGCAGTACTTC. Its protein product is CASRGQGTASYEQYF.

This clone has a handful of counts. The V and J genes are TRBV14 and TRBJ2-1; TRBD2 might be the D (6 bases). The V gene's germline CDR1 is SGHDN and CDR2 FVKESK. V gave up 0 bases and J gave up 13 bases, with 19 bases separating them. There are 15 residues in the CDR3. The CDR3 sequence is CASSQDQPGVSAQFF. DNA for the CDR3: TGTGCCAGCAGCCAAGACCAACCGGGAGTCTCCGCCCAGTTCTTC.

The gene calls are TRBV7-2 and TRBJ2-3; perhaps TRBD1 as D (6 bases). The germline V gene encodes CDR1 SGHTA and CDR2 FQGNSA. The CDR3 contains 13 residues. Trimming left V 8 bases short and J 1 base short, with 10 bases between. Here the CDR3 reads CASVRGRTDTQYF. The CDR3 nucleotides read TGTGCCAGCGTCAGGGGCCGCACAGATACGCAGTATTTT. The full variable domain, with the rest looked up from reference TRBV7-2 and TRBJ2-3, is GAGVSQSPSNKVTEKGKDVELRCDPISGHTALYWYRQSLGQGLEFLIYFQGNSAPDKSGLPSDRFSAERTGGSVSTLTIQRTQQEDSAVYLCASVRGRTDTQYFGPGTRLTVL.

The sample holds a few counts of this clone. The rearrangement uses TRBV7-2 and TRBJ2-5; TRBD2 agrees at 14 bases. The length of the CDR3 is 18 residues. In germline, CDR1 is SGHTA, CDR2 FQGNSA. V was pared by 6 bases and J by 4 bases, with 13 bases of the junction left unmatched. This CDR3 is CASRYGLAGGGGRETQYF. CDR3 DNA: TGTGCCAGCAGATATGGACTAGCGGGAGGTGGAGGAAGAGAGACCCAGTACTTC.

This clone was found a few times. The chain couples TRBV11-2 to TRBJ2-2, with 7 positions matching TRBD1. Germline V gene lookup returns CDR1 SGHAT and CDR2 FQNNGV. J was trimmed by 1 base and V by 5 bases; bases with no gene match: 4. This CDR3 region has 15 residues. The CDR3 protein is CASSHRTGNTGELFF. CDR3 sequence (DNA): TGTGCCAGCAGCCATCGGACAGGGAACACCGGGGAGCTGTTTTTT.

This clone was picked up a small number of times. This chain links TRBV29-1 with TRBJ2-5; 10 positions match TRBD2. CDR1 SQVTM and CDR2 ANQGSEA come from the germline V gene. Unmatched junction bases numbered 5, after V lost 5 bases and J lost 2 bases. This CDR3 is 14 amino acids long. The CDR3 DNA follows: TGCAGCGTTCGGACTAGCGGCCGACAAGAGACCCAGTACTTC. Its protein is CSVRTSGRQETQYF.

There are a few counts of this clone. V gene TRBV23-1 combines with J gene TRBJ1-2; 8 nucleotides align to TRBD1. Being an ORF, TRBV23-1 has a function that is uncertain. The junction had 9 bases not matched to a gene; V was cut back by 3 bases and J by 0 bases. CDR3 length equals 17 residues. CDR3 region: CASSQQPKTGANYGYTF. CDR3 bases: TGCGCCAGCAGTCAGCAACCTAAGACAGGGGCTAACTATGGCTACACCTTC.

In its sample, this clone was seen a few times. The chain employs TRBV29-1 and TRBJ2-3; TRBD2 matches 7 bases. The germline gives CDR1 SQVTM, CDR2 ANQGSEA. The CDR3 consists of 13 residues. V shed 7 bases, J shed 6 bases, and the junction held 10 bases outside the gene matches. The CDR3: CSGGPREGDTQYF. The CDR3 coding sequence is TGCAGCGGGGGACCGAGGGAGGGGGATACGCAGTATTTT.

V and J are TRBV7-9 and TRBJ2-1; D is perhaps TRBD2 (5 bases). This CDR3 region has 15 residues. CDR1 SEHNR and CDR2 FQNEAQ come from the germline V gene (reference sequence). The V and J ends lost 5 bases and 0 bases respectively, with 11 bases between them. The CDR3 bases are TGTGCCAGCAGCCGACTACTGAGCTCCTACAATGAGCAGTTCTTC. Its protein is CASSRLLSSYNEQFF.

This clone has only a few counts. Compared with germline, one end of the junction differs, possibly owing to a read error. This chain joins TRBV29-1 and TRBJ1-1, with a possible D match to TRBD1 (5 bases). This CDR3 contains 13 residues. Germline lookup yields CDR1 SQVTM and CDR2 ANQGSEA. The CDR3 here is CSVEGQGGTEAFF. DNA for the CDR3: TGCAGCGTCGAAGGGCAGGGCGGCACTGAAGCTTTCTTT.

In this sample, this clone turned up a few times. This chain uses TRBV19 with TRBJ2-1; possible D gene TRBD2, 5 bases. The germline gives CDR1 LNHDA, CDR2 SQIVND (reference sequence). The CDR3 runs 11 residues. V gave up 4 bases and J gave up 7 bases, with 5 bases separating them. In DNA, the CDR3 is TGTGCCAGTAGTAGAGGGAATGAGCAGTTCTTC. It codes for CASSRGNEQFF.

This clone was seen a handful of times. An end of the junction does not agree with germline; a read error may underlie this. The chain couples TRBV5-4 to TRBJ2-5; D might be TRBD2 (6 bases). The CDR3 contains 15 residues. Germline V gene lookup returns CDR1 SGHNT and CDR2 YYREEE (reference sequence). For the CDR3, the DNA is TGCGCCAGCAGCTTGGAAGGGACTGGTACAGAGACCCAGTACTTC. Protein sequence: CASSLEGTGTETQYF.

J is TRBJ1-1 and V is TRBV9, with D uncertain. V was clipped by 2 bases and J by 0 bases, with 8 bases between them. Germline-derived CDR1 and CDR2 are SGDLS and YYNGEE. The CDR3 length is 14 residues. CDR3: CASSVRGLNTEAFF. CDR3 bases: TGTGCCAGCAGCGTGCGAGGCCTGAACACTGAAGCTTTCTTT.

J is TRBJ2-7 and V is TRBV5-6; 7 bases map to TRBD2. Germline loops: CDR1 SGHDT, CDR2 YYEEEE. V shed 2 bases and J 2 bases; nucleotides not matched to a gene: 7. The CDR3 runs 15 residues. CDR3 loop: CASSFYSGRTYEQYF. CDR3 coding DNA: TGTGCCAGCAGCTTTTATAGCGGGCGGACCTACGAGCAGTACTTC.

This clone was seen more than once but under ten times. The V call is TRBV15, the J call TRBJ2-1, with D possibly being TRBD2 (6 bases). V was trimmed by 3 bases and J by 6 bases, leaving 12 bases between them. CDR1 and CDR2 (germline): LNHNV, YYDKDF (reference sequence). The CDR3 is 14 amino acids. CDR3 loop: CATSSRGARNEQFF. For the CDR3, the DNA is TGTGCCACCAGCAGCCGCGGGGCACGCAATGAGCAGTTCTTC.

This clone has a handful of counts. The chain has TRBV5-4 and TRBJ1-2, with 8 bases identical to TRBD1. V shed 2 bases, J shed 4 bases, and the junction held 4 bases outside the gene matches. Germline CDR1 reads SGHNT; CDR2 reads YYREEE (reference sequence). The CDR3 is 14 amino acids. The CDR3 region has the DNA TGTGCCAGCAGCTTAACCGGGACAGGCTATGGCTACACCTTC. Protein product: CASSLTGTGYGYTF. Using reference TRBV5-4 and TRBJ1-2 for the parts outside the CDR3, the full variable domain is ETGVTQSPTHLIKTRGQQVTLRCSSQSGHNTVSWYQQALGQGPQFIFQYYREEENGRGNFPPRFSGLQFPNYSSELNVNALELDDSALYLCASSLTGTGYGYTFGSGTRLTVV.

The chain joins TRBV14 to TRBJ2-1, with D tentatively TRBD2 (6 bases). Trimming removed 1 base from V and 9 bases from J, with 19 bases in between. This CDR3 spans 16 amino acids. CDR1 and CDR2 from the germline V gene are SGHDN and FVKESK. In nucleotides, the CDR3 is TGTGCCAGCAGCCAAGGTCTACTAGCAGGAAGGGGTGAGCAGTTCTTC. It specifies CASSQGLLAGRGEQFF.

V is TRBV28 and J is TRBJ1-1; D is ambiguous. V lost 7 bases and J lost 0, with 12 bases in between. Germline lookup yields CDR1 MDHEN and CDR2 SYDVKM. This CDR3 region has 14 residues. CDR3 in DNA: TGTGCCAGCACCATTACCGAGATGAACACTGAAGCTTTCTTT. Protein product: CASTITEMNTEAFF.

CDR3 nucleotide sequence: TGCGCCAGCAGCCAATCCACAGGGAAGGGCCTCTATGGCTACACCTTC. It is translated as CASSQSTGKGLYGYTF. The V call is TRBV5-1, the J call TRBJ1-2, with D possibly being TRBD1 (6 bases). Trimming cost V 4 bases and J 4 bases, with 20 bases left between them. The CDR3 sequence is 16 residues long. Germline-derived CDR1 and CDR2 are SGHRS and YFSETQ.

This rearrangement joins TRBV7-9 to TRBJ2-5, with TRBD1 matching over 12 bases. The ends lost 8 bases at V and 4 bases at J; junction bases unmatched: 5. CDR3 length equals 14 residues. Germline CDR1 SEHNR, CDR2 FQNEAQ (reference sequence). The CDR3 DNA sequence: TGTGCCAGCCGGGACAGGGGGCTGGGAGAGACCCAGTACTTC. It is translated as CASRDRGLGETQYF.